This T cell receptor (beta chain) comes out of a study of PD-1 blockade in classical Hodgkin lymphoma. Per germline, CDR1 MNHNY and CDR2 SVGAGI (reference sequence). This CDR3 has 14 amino acids. With 1 base removed from V and 2 bases from J, the gap between germline ends came to 8 bases. Exposure to brentuximab vedotin varied, and each patient had relapsed following autologous stem cell transplantation. Libraries were prepared by immunoSEQ multiplex PCR; TCRdb keeps only in-frame clonotypes and omits some of them. The table lists about 97,000 clones, approximately 88% of them singletons. The starting material was peripheral blood mononuclear cells (PBMCs), obtained at baseline. The chain employs TRBV6-6 and TRBJ1-1; D is uncertain. The source is a human donor with classical Hodgkin lymphoma. The DNA of the CDR3 is TGTGCCAGCAGTTACTACAGCCGAAACACTGAAGCTTTCTTT. Protein product: CASSYYSRNTEAFF.